This note documents a single T cell receptor beta chain sequence. This entry comes from a study of regulatory T cells in long-lasting Graves disease. Combining iRepertoire HTBI primers with Arm-PCR of CDR3 regions, the authors built TCR beta libraries. In the source study's methods: Sample data revealed fewer than 70 TRBV and 14 TRBJ segments. MiXCR was run by TCRdb on the multiplex PCR reads, yielding one entry per CDR3 protein. What appears here as the V and J calls and clone size reflects TCRdb's work, not the paper's. The sample yields about 320,000 distinct CDR3 sequences, approximately 20% seen once. Time point here: newly diagnosed GD, antithyroid drugs for less than 3 months. Making the TCR library involved RNA that had been extracted from PBMCs. The clonotype comes from a female donor with Graves disease. Source: peripheral blood mononuclear cells (PBMCs), taken at new diagnosis, from a patient treated with antithyroid drugs.

CDR3 loop: CASSIVRGGGNTIYF. The CDR3 bases are TGTGCCAGTAGTATCGTAAGAGGAGGAGGAAACACCATATATTTT. This rearrangement joins TRBV19 to TRBJ1-3; no reliable D call. The CDR3 is 15 amino acids. The germline CDR1 and CDR2 sequences are LNHDA and SQIVND (reference sequence). V was trimmed by 3 bases and J by 4 bases, leaving 13 bases between them.